Shown below are 15 T cell receptor beta chains from a single sample sequenced in a study of T cell repertoires in cytomegalovirus infection. Their specific antigens are unknown. TCRdb fed the reads into MiXCR, producing one record per CDR3 protein. The table lists about 570,000 distinct CDR3 sequences, roughly 43% of them singletons. This material consisted of cultured PBMCs, taken from culture after CMV antigen stimulation. The receptors were sampled from a human donor in good health (CMV status not recorded). Some clones in this sample may be carry-over from other donors' samples.

Only a few counts were recorded for this clonotype. The rearrangement links TRBV7-2 to TRBJ2-4; D is uncertain. Germline values: CDR1 SGHTA, CDR2 FQGNSA. With 2 bases removed from V and 6 bases from J, the gap between germline ends came to 8 bases. The CDR3 extends over 13 amino acids. DNA for the CDR3: TGTGCCAGCAGCTTAATGGGCCCAAACATTCAGTACTTC. Amino acids: CASSLMGPNIQYF.

There are a few counts of this clonotype. This chain joins TRBV7-2 and TRBJ2-3; D gene ambiguous. The CDR3 is made up of 16 amino acids. Germline V gene lookup returns CDR1 SGHTA and CDR2 FQGNSA. Trimming left V 5 bases short and J 4 bases short, with 19 bases between. The CDR3 DNA is TGTGCCAGCAGCCTGACCGCCGCCCTAGGGCCAGATACGCAGTATTTT. Its protein is CASSLTAALGPDTQYF.

V is TRBV10-1 and J is TRBJ2-5, with 8 positions matching TRBD2. The germline gives CDR1 WNHNN, CDR2 SYGVQD (reference sequence). This CDR3 contains 12 residues. V dropped 8 bases and J dropped 2; count of bases not matched to a gene: 1. The CDR3 bases are TGCGCCAGCGTAGCGGGACAAGAGACCCAGTACTTC. Translating gives CASVAGQETQYF.

In its sample, this clonotype was seen once. V is TRBV6-1 and J is TRBJ2-2; 10 bases are a match to TRBD1. The CDR3 runs 13 residues. Losses at the gene ends were 7 bases for V and 6 bases for J; bases not matched to a gene: 2. Germline V lookup: CDR1 MNHNS, CDR2 SASEGT. CDR3 DNA sequence: TGTGCCAGCAAGGACAGGGGGGCCGGGGAGCTGTTTTTT. Its protein product is CASKDRGAGELFF.

The chain is built from TRBV12-3 or TRBV12-4 and TRBJ1-2; TRBD1 matches 7 bases. Trimming cost V 2 bases and J 6 bases; bases outside gene matches: 6. The length of the CDR3 is 14 residues. The CDR3 here is CASSLTDRLNGYTF. CDR3 nucleotides: TGTGCCAGCAGTTTAACGGACAGGTTGAATGGCTACACCTTC.

V gene TRBV29-1 combines with J gene TRBJ2-1; tentatively, D is TRBD2 (5 bases). Trimming shortened V by 8 bases and J by 0 bases, and 14 bases separated the two germline ends. The CDR3 consists of 14 residues. Germline lookup yields CDR1 SQVTM and CDR2 ANQGSEA. CDR3 coding DNA: TGCAGCACTCACCCCAGCGGCTCCTACAATGAGCAGTTCTTC. It encodes CSTHPSGSYNEQFF.

This clonotype was observed a few times. The J gene is TRBJ2-5, the V gene TRBV7-6; a weak D match, TRBD2 (5 bases). The V end was cut by 4 bases, the J end by 6 bases, with 27 bases between. Germline V lookup: CDR1 SGHVS, CDR2 FNYEAQ. This CDR3 has 18 residues. CDR3 region: CASSSRPKRRKDHQTQYF. CDR3 nucleotide sequence: TGTGCCAGCAGCTCCCGGCCTAAGCGGCGAAAGGACCATCAGACCCAGTACTTC. The whole variable domain, filled in from reference TRBV7-6 and TRBJ2-5, reads GAGVSQSPRYKVTKRGQDVALRCDPISGHVSLYWYRQALGQGPEFLTYFNYEAQQDKSGLPNDRFSAERPEGSISTLTIQRTEQRDSAMYRCASSSRPKRRKDHQTQYFGPGTRLLVL.

The V and J genes are TRBV5-4 and TRBJ1-6, with 11 bases lining up with TRBD1. V was clipped by 3 bases and J by 8 bases; unmatched bases: 10. Germline V gene sequence: CDR1 SGHNT, CDR2 YYREEE (reference sequence). The CDR3 has 17 amino acids. The CDR3 sequence: CASSSDRGPLGDSPLHF. CDR3 DNA sequence: TGTGCCAGCAGCTCGGACAGGGGGCCGCTGGGGGATTCACCCCTCCACTTT.

The chain employs TRBV4-1 and TRBJ1-4; 8 bases line up with TRBD1. Germline V lookup: CDR1 MGHRA, CDR2 YSYEKL. This CDR3 is built from 14 residues. J gave up 6 bases and V 6 bases, and 6 bases lay outside the gene matches. The CDR3 sequence: CASRPQGAYEKLFF. CDR3 sequence (DNA): TGCGCCAGCAGACCCCAGGGGGCATATGAAAAACTGTTTTTT.

The V call is TRBV7-6, the J call TRBJ1-1, with TRBD1 as a possible D gene (5 bases). The V gene lost 2 bases and the J gene lost 1 base, with 17 bases spanning the gap. The CDR3 extends over 17 amino acids. CDR1 and CDR2 (germline): SGHVS, FNYEAQ. The CDR3 DNA follows: TGTGCCAGCAGCTTACTTGGGGCAGGGCTTCGGAACACTGAAGCTTTCTTT. Its translation: CASSLLGAGLRNTEAFF.

This clonotype appeared many times. This chain joins TRBV7-2 and TRBJ2-7, with 8 positions matching TRBD1. The CDR3 consists of 19 residues. Germline-derived CDR1 and CDR2 are SGHTA and FQGNSA. The J segment lost 1 base and the V segment lost 3 bases, leaving 17 bases of the junction unmatched. The CDR3 sequence: CASSFTSALWGDRSYEQYF. The CDR3 DNA sequence: TGTGCCAGCAGCTTTACGTCGGCCCTGTGGGGGGACAGGTCCTACGAGCAGTACTTC.

This clonotype was found many times. V is TRBV7-2 and J is TRBJ1-3, with TRBD1 as a possible D gene (5 bases). Germline CDR1 reads SGHTA; CDR2 reads FQGNSA. The germline V and J ends were trimmed by 5 bases and 2 bases, with 10 bases remaining between them. The CDR3 loop spans 14 amino acids. In nucleotides, the CDR3 is TGTGCCAGCAGCGCGGGGACTACTGGAAACACCATATATTTT. Protein product: CASSAGTTGNTIYF.

This clonotype is a singleton in its sample. This rearrangement joins TRBV2 to TRBJ2-7; TRBD1 matches 10 bases. Germline loops: CDR1 SNHLY, CDR2 FYNNEI. This CDR3 has 14 residues. After removal of 6 bases from V and 6 bases from J, the junction contained 8 bases not matched to a gene. The CDR3 nucleotides are TGTGCCAGCAGACGGACAGGGGGGTATGGCGAGCAGTACTTC. It yields the protein CASRRTGGYGEQYF.

Turning to this clonotype: This may come from a read error, since a much larger clone is one base off. The genes are TRBV6-6 and TRBJ2-2; D remains unclear. Trimming took 2 bases from V and 1 from J, leaving 5 bases between them. Looked up from germline, CDR1 is MNHNY and CDR2 is SVGAGI (reference sequence). The CDR3 is 14 residues long. The CDR3: CASSYGENTGELFF. The CDR3 DNA follows: TGTGCCAGCAGTTACGGGGAGAACACCGGGGAGCTGTTTTTT.

The rearrangement uses TRBV11-2 and TRBJ2-7; D gene ambiguous. Germline loops: CDR1 SGHAT, CDR2 FQNNGV. The CDR3 length is 13 residues. The V end was cut by 1 base, the J end by 4 bases, with 8 bases between. DNA of the CDR3: TGTGCCAGCAGCTTAGCTGACGGGTACGAGCAGTACTTC. Translated, it gives CASSLADGYEQYF.